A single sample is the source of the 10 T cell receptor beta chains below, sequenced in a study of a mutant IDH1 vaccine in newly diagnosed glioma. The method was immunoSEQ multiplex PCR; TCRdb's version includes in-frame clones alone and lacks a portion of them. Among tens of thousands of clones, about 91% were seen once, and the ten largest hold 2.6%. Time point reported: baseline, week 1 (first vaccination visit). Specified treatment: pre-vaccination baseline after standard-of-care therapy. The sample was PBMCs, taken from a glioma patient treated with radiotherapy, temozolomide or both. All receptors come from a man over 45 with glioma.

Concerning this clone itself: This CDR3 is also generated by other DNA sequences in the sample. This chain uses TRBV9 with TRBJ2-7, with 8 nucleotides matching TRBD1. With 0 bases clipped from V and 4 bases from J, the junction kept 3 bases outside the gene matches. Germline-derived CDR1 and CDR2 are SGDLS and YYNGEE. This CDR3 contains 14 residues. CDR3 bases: TGTGCCAGCAGCGTAGCGCAGGGGGCTTACGAGCAGTACTTC. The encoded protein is CASSVAQGAYEQYF.

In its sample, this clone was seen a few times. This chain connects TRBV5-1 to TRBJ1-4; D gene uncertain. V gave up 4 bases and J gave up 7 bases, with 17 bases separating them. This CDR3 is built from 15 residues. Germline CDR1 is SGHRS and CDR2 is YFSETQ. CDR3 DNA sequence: TGCGCCAGCAGCATCGGAGGTAGTGGCGGTGAAAAACTGTTTTTT. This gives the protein CASSIGGSGGEKLFF.

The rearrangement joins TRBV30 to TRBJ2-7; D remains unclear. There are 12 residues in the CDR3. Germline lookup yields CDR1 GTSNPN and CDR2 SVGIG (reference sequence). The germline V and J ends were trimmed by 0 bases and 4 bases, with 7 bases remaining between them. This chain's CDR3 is CAWSVLPYEQYF. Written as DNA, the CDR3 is TGTGCCTGGAGTGTACTACCATACGAGCAGTACTTC.

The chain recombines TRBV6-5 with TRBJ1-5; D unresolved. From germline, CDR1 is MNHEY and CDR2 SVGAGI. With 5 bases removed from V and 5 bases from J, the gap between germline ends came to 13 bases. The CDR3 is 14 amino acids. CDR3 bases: TGTGCCAGCAGTAAGGCAGTTTCTTATCAGCCCCAGCATTTT. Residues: CASSKAVSYQPQHF.

CDR3 nucleotide sequence: TGTGCCAGCACATCCGGGGGCCGGGAAAAACTGTTTTTT. Its protein product is CASTSGGREKLFF. This chain uses TRBV6-1 with TRBJ1-4; possibly TRBD1 for D (6 bases). Germline values: CDR1 MNHNS, CDR2 SASEGT. The CDR3 consists of 13 residues. Trimming removed 7 bases at V and 8 bases at J, with 14 bases between.

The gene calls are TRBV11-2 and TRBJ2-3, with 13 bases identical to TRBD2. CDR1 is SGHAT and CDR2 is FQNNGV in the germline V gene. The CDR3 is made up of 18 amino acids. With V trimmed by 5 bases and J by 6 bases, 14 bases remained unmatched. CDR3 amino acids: CASSGRGRTSGSPDTQYF. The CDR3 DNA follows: TGTGCCAGCAGCGGTAGGGGCCGGACTAGCGGGAGCCCTGATACGCAGTATTTT.

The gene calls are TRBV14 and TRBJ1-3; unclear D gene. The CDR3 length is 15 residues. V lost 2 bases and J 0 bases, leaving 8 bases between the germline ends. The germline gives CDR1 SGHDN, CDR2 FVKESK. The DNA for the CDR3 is TGTGCCAGCAGCCAACTCACGAGCTCTGGAAACACCATATATTTT. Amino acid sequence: CASSQLTSSGNTIYF.

Here the CDR3 reads CASSWTSGGQETQYF. The CDR3, as DNA: TGTGCCAGCAGCTGGACTAGCGGGGGGCAAGAGACCCAGTACTTC. The chain combines TRBV2 with TRBJ2-5; 14 positions agree with TRBD2. The CDR3 is 15 residues long. V lost 6 bases and J lost 2; bases outside the gene matches: 2. CDR1 is SNHLY, CDR2 FYNNEI, per germline.

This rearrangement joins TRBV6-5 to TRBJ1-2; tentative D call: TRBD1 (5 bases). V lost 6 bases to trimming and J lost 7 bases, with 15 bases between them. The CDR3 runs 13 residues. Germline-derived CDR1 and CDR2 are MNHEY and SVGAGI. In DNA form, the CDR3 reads TGTGCCAGCAGGAGAGGGGCCAGGGCTGGCTACACCTTC. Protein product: CASRRGARAGYTF.

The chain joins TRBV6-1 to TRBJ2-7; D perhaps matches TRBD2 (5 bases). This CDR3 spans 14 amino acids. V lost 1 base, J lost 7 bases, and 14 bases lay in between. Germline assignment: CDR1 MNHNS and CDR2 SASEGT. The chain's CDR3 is CASSEERGPWEQYF. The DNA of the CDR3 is TGTGCCAGCAGTGAAGAACGAGGGCCTTGGGAGCAGTACTTC.